This T cell receptor beta chain was sequenced for a study of blood T cell repertoires in COVID-19. The overall study: Samples came from the United States, Italy and Spain, spanning acute and convalescent COVID-19. PBMCs, B-cell-depleted T cells, or T cells were the source of the cDNA or gDNA that made up the material.

Per germline, CDR1 KGHSH and CDR2 LQKENI. V was pared by 2 bases and J by 0 bases, with 5 bases of the junction left unmatched. The CDR3 consists of 18 residues. In the authors' methods: For nucleated cells, counts were estimated from reference gene primer amplification. Sequencing used immunoSEQ multiplex PCR; TCRdb keeps in-frame clones, though not all of them. That table furnishes V, J and clone size, whereas the DNA furnished D and trimming. There are 210,000 or so clones in the sample; about nine tenths occur only once, and around 2.8% lies in the top ten. The chain has TRBV18 and TRBJ2-3, with 13 bases lining up with TRBD2. The TCR sequence derives from an older woman with acute or convalescent COVID-19. Sequencing was performed on peripheral blood. The CDR3 sequence is CASSPVTSGGTSTDTQYF. In nucleotides, the CDR3 is TGTGCCAGCTCACCAGTGACTAGCGGGGGGACCAGCACAGATACGCAGTATTTT.